One and the same sample provided the 30 T cell receptor beta chains below, sequenced in a study of T cells after yellow fever vaccination. TCRdb redid the calling of the 5' RACE reads with MiXCR, one entry per CDR3 protein. Of some 320,000 distinct CDR3 sequences in the sample, approximately 10% are singletons; the top ten hold about 3.7%. Sample: CD4+ T cells sorted from PBMCs, taken 5 days after the yellow fever booster vaccination. These receptors originate from a man aged 18-30 years who received the YFV17D yellow fever vaccine.

A note on this clonotype: This may arise from a read error, as a much more abundant clone is one base away. This chain uses TRBV7-9 with TRBJ1-1, with a tentative D call TRBD1 (5 bases). Germline CDR1 and CDR2: SEHNR and FQNEAQ (reference sequence). This CDR3 comprises 14 residues. CDR3 sequence reads: CASSRGTANTDAFF. CDR3 DNA: TGTGCCAGCAGCCGCGGGACGGCGAACACTGATGCTTTCTTT.

The V call is TRBV13, the J call TRBJ2-7, with TRBD1 identical over 10 bases. There are 16 residues in the CDR3. Looked up from germline, CDR1 is PRHDT and CDR2 is FYEKMQ (reference sequence). Trimming at V came to 0 bases and at J to 4 bases, leaving 6 bases not matched to a gene. CDR3 DNA sequence: TGTGCCAGCAGCTTAGGGACAGGGGGCTCGAGTTACGAGCAGTACTTC. The encoded protein is CASSLGTGGSSYEQYF.

The chain employs TRBV12-3 or TRBV12-4 and TRBJ2-3; D ambiguous. This CDR3 has 16 amino acids. Trimming removed 3 bases at V and 0 bases at J, with 13 bases between. CDR3 residues: CASSLLVQTSTDTQYF. The CDR3 DNA is TGTGCCAGCAGTTTGCTGGTACAGACTAGCACAGATACGCAGTATTTT.

This clonotype was picked up many times. V and J are TRBV7-8 and TRBJ2-5; D may be TRBD1 or TRBD2 (6 bases each). The CDR3 length is 16 residues. V lost 5 bases, J lost 2 bases, and 18 bases lay in between. The V gene's germline CDR1 is SGHVS and CDR2 FQNEAQ. CDR3 nucleotides: TGTGCCAGCAGCCGCGGATGGGGGGCGGGACAAGAGACCCAGTACTTC. As protein: CASSRGWGAGQETQYF.

The V call is TRBV20-1, the J call TRBJ1-1; unclear D gene. This CDR3 has 14 amino acids. Germline assignment: CDR1 DFQATT and CDR2 SNEGSKA (reference sequence). Trimming shortened V by 3 bases and J by 1 base, and 12 bases separated the two germline ends. CDR3 in amino acids: CSARESKGNTEAFF. CDR3 nucleotide sequence: TGCAGTGCTAGGGAGAGCAAGGGGAACACTGAAGCTTTCTTT.

The rearrangement links TRBV29-1 to TRBJ2-2; D is possibly TRBD1 or TRBD2 (5 bases each). The V end was cut by 7 bases, the J end by 2 bases, with 11 bases between. CDR1 is SQVTM and CDR2 is ANQGSEA in the germline V gene. The CDR3 runs 13 residues. This chain's CDR3 is CSAGTSNTGELFF. DNA for the CDR3: TGCAGCGCCGGGACCAGCAACACCGGGGAGCTGTTTTTT.

In this sample, this clonotype turned up many times. The chain joins TRBV12-3 or TRBV12-4 to TRBJ1-1; D not certain. The V end was cut by 6 bases, the J end by 0 bases, with 5 bases between. The CDR3 is 12 residues long. The CDR3 loop reads CASRGMNTEAFF. CDR3 bases: TGTGCCAGCAGGGGCATGAACACTGAAGCTTTCTTT.

This clonotype was observed many times. The chain couples TRBV5-5 to TRBJ1-3; D gene ambiguous. Trimming took 3 bases from V and 0 from J, leaving 7 bases between them. Germline V CDR1 and CDR2: SGHKS, YYEKEE (reference sequence). The CDR3 runs to 14 residues. CDR3 sequence (DNA): TGTGCCAGCAGCTACAGCGGCTCTGGAAACACCATATATTTT. Its translation: CASSYSGSGNTIYF.

V gene TRBV10-3 combines with J gene TRBJ2-3; 7 bases agree with TRBD2. Per the germline V gene, CDR1 is ENHRY and CDR2 is SYGVKD. The V segment lost 7 bases and the J segment 3 bases; nucleotides outside the gene matches: 1. CDR3 length: 12 amino acids. The CDR3 loop is CAIMGGTDTQYF. The CDR3 DNA sequence: TGTGCCATCATGGGGGGGACAGATACGCAGTATTTT.

This clonotype was seen only a few times. The chain uses TRBV7-8 and TRBJ2-7, with 7 nucleotides matching TRBD2. This CDR3 region has 14 residues. Germline trimming cut 1 base from V and 4 bases from J; bases unmatched to any gene: 4. Per germline, CDR1 SGHVS and CDR2 FQNEAQ. The CDR3 region has the DNA TGTGCCAGCAGCTTAGGGGGGACTATTTACGAGCAGTACGTC. This codes for CASSLGGTIYEQYV.

The chain carries TRBV27 and TRBJ1-6; a possible D gene is TRBD1 (5 bases). This CDR3 has 13 residues. Germline CDR1 and CDR2: MNHEY and SMNVEV (reference sequence). The V end lost 6 bases, the J end lost 14 bases, and 17 bases lay between the germline ends. CDR3 loop: CASSTRGGGALHF. The CDR3 DNA reads as TGTGCCAGCAGCACCCGCGGCGGGGGGGCCCTCCACTTT.

This clonotype was observed many times. This chain joins TRBV6-2 or TRBV6-3 and TRBJ1-5; tentative D call: TRBD1 (5 bases). CDR3 length: 14 residues. Per germline, CDR1 MNHEY and CDR2 SVGEGT. V was pared by 6 bases and J by 7 bases, with 16 bases between. The CDR3 region is CASRTGGVRQPQHF. CDR3 DNA: TGTGCCAGCAGGACGGGAGGGGTTCGACAGCCCCAGCATTTT.

This clonotype was picked up many times. This sequence joins TRBV6-5 and TRBJ1-2, with 7 bases fitting TRBD1. Trimming cost V 4 bases and J 6 bases; bases outside gene matches: 8. The CDR3 has 14 residues. Germline V lookup: CDR1 MNHEY, CDR2 SVGAGI. The CDR3 protein is CASSSVFRGHGYTF. For the CDR3, the DNA is TGTGCCAGCAGTTCAGTTTTTAGGGGGCATGGCTACACCTTC.

This rearrangement joins TRBV24-1 to TRBJ1-5; D not certain. The CDR3 consists of 13 residues. Per germline, CDR1 KGHDR and CDR2 SFDVKD. Trimming took 3 bases from V and 3 from J, leaving 5 bases between them. The CDR3 nucleotides are TGTGCCACCAGTGATGATAACAATCAGCCCCAGCATTTT. Protein sequence: CATSDDNNQPQHF.

This clonotype came up a few times. The J gene is TRBJ2-7, the V gene TRBV6-2 or TRBV6-3; 8 positions match TRBD1. CDR1 and CDR2 (germline): MNHEY, SVGEGT. The CDR3 extends over 12 amino acids. V was pared by 6 bases and J by 5 bases, with 3 bases of the junction left unmatched. CDR3 in DNA: TGTGCCAGCAGAGACAGGGGAGACGAGCAGTACGTC. This gives the protein CASRDRGDEQYV.

Only a few counts were recorded for this clonotype. The J gene is TRBJ2-5, the V gene TRBV20-1; 10 positions agree with TRBD2. Germline V gene data show CDR1 as DFQATT and CDR2 as SNEGSKA (reference sequence). The CDR3 covers 17 residues. Trimming took 6 bases from V and 5 from J; bases not matched to a gene: 18. CDR3 DNA: TGCAGTGCCCCCCCGCGGGGACTAGCGTACGATGGGGAGACCCAGTACTTC. It is translated as CSAPPRGLAYDGETQYF.

V gene TRBV6-5 combines with J gene TRBJ1-2; D call uncertain. This CDR3 region has 15 residues. Germline CDR1 MNHEY, CDR2 SVGAGI. Trimming took off 6 bases at V and 4 bases at J, with 18 bases between the two ends. CDR3 sequence: CASSSPADGAYGYTF. CDR3 sequence (DNA): TGTGCCAGCAGCTCCCCGGCGGACGGAGCCTATGGCTACACCTTC.

The rearrangement links TRBV4-3 to TRBJ2-2; D is unclear. From germline, CDR1 is LGHNA and CDR2 YSLEER. Trimming pared 1 base from V and 7 bases from J, leaving 10 bases between. This CDR3 region has 14 residues. As DNA, the CDR3 is TGCGCCAGCAGCCAAGTTTTTGGATTCGGGGAGCTGTTTTTT. Translating it yields CASSQVFGFGELFF.

This clonotype was seen a few times. This chain uses TRBV5-1 with TRBJ1-2; D is possibly TRBD1 (5 bases). The V gene's germline CDR1 is SGHRS and CDR2 YFSETQ. The V and J ends lost 0 bases and 5 bases respectively, with 8 bases between them. The CDR3 has 13 amino acids. In nucleotides, the CDR3 is TGCGCCAGCAGCTTGGGGGACCTTTATGGCTACACCTTC. This encodes CASSLGDLYGYTF.

The J gene is TRBJ1-2, the V gene TRBV10-3; tentative D call: TRBD1 (5 bases). The V end lost 6 bases, the J end lost 1 base, and 12 bases lay between the germline ends. The length of the CDR3 is 14 residues. CDR1 and CDR2 from the germline V gene are ENHRY and SYGVKD. CDR3 in DNA: TGTGCCATCAGCGAAATAGGGGTTAACTATGGCTACACCTTC. Residues: CAISEIGVNYGYTF.

This clonotype was seen repeatedly, ten times or more. This chain connects TRBV6-6 to TRBJ2-3; 7 nucleotides align to TRBD1. Trimming took 5 bases from V and 6 from J; bases not matched to a gene: 8. Germline CDR1 is MNHNY and CDR2 is SVGAGI (reference sequence). This CDR3 is built from 14 residues. This CDR3 is CASSPRQGRDTQYF. The CDR3 region has the DNA TGTGCCAGCAGTCCCAGACAGGGTCGGGATACGCAGTATTTT.

This clonotype was seen a handful of times. The V call is TRBV6-2 or TRBV6-3, the J call TRBJ1-5, with 7 bases that match TRBD1. Trimming cost V 8 bases and J 3 bases; bases outside gene matches: 7. This CDR3 spans 14 amino acids. CDR1 and CDR2 (germline): MNHEY, SVGEGT. As DNA, the CDR3 is TGTGCCAGCGGAAAAGACAGGGACAATCAGCCCCAGCATTTT. Translating gives CASGKDRDNQPQHF.

This clonotype was picked up a small number of times. CDR3 in DNA: TGTGCCAGCAGCAACCGGGGCCCTGAAAAACTGTTTTTT. This translates into CASSNRGPEKLFF. J is TRBJ1-4 and V is TRBV6-5; tentatively, D is TRBD1 (5 bases). Trimming removed 6 bases at V and 7 bases at J, with 12 bases between. Germline CDR1 MNHEY, CDR2 SVGAGI. The CDR3 totals 13 residues.

This clonotype was seen repeatedly, ten times or more. At one of its ends the junction is not consistent with the germline gene, which may arise from a read error. V gene TRBV5-1 combines with J gene TRBJ2-5, with unresolved D. The germline CDR1 and CDR2 sequences are SGHRS and YFSETQ. This CDR3 region has 11 residues. In nucleotides, the CDR3 is TGTGCCAGCAGCTCCGGAGAGACCCAGTACTTC. Amino acid sequence: CASSSGETQYF.

The chain couples TRBV14 to TRBJ1-1; 8 bases match TRBD1. Germline lookup yields CDR1 SGHDN and CDR2 FVKESK. The V gene end was trimmed by 4 bases and the J gene end by 1 base; junction bases not matched to a gene: 5. This CDR3 has 15 residues. CDR3 protein: CASSRRGQANTEAFF. The CDR3, as DNA: TGTGCCAGCAGCCGAAGGGGACAGGCGAACACTGAAGCTTTCTTT.

This clonotype has at least ten counts. The CDR3 loop reads CASSESGRNEAFF. DNA of the CDR3: TGTGCCAGCAGTGAATCAGGTAGAAATGAAGCTTTCTTT. The rearrangement joins TRBV25-1 to TRBJ1-1; D is ambiguous. V lost 1 base and J 7 bases, leaving 10 bases between the germline ends. From germline, CDR1 is MGHDK and CDR2 SYGVNS. There are 13 residues in the CDR3.

A few counts support this clonotype. V is TRBV10-3 and J is TRBJ2-2; D is undetermined. The CDR3 has 11 residues. Trimming cost V 6 bases and J 7 bases, with 6 bases left between them. Germline lookup yields CDR1 ENHRY and CDR2 SYGVKD. The CDR3 nucleotides read TGTGCCATCAGCTCTTACGGGGAGCTGTTTTTT. It is translated as CAISSYGELFF.

J is TRBJ1-1 and V is TRBV15; D is ambiguous. Germline V gene lookup returns CDR1 LNHNV and CDR2 YYDKDF (reference sequence). Deletions cut 3 bases from V and 7 bases from J, with 12 bases between. This CDR3 has 13 amino acids. CDR3 nucleotide sequence: TGTGCCACCAGCAGGGACCGGACGAATGAAGCTTTCTTT. Amino acid sequence: CATSRDRTNEAFF.

This chain uses TRBV20-1 with TRBJ2-3; tentatively, D is TRBD2 (7 bases). The V and J ends lost 5 bases and 1 base respectively, with 16 bases between them. The CDR3 contains 15 residues. In germline, CDR1 is DFQATT, CDR2 SNEGSKA (reference sequence). The CDR3 reads CSALGGLAGTDTQYF. DNA for the CDR3: TGCAGTGCTCTAGGGGGGCTAGCGGGCACAGATACGCAGTATTTT.

This clonotype showed up just a few times. The J gene is TRBJ2-2, the V gene TRBV11-3; no clear D gene. CDR1 SGHNT and CDR2 YENEEA come from the germline V gene. Trimming cost V 0 bases and J 6 bases, with 11 bases left between them. The CDR3 consists of 15 residues. CDR3 DNA sequence: TGTGCCAGCAGCTTAGATGGAGCGATCGCCGGGGAGCTGTTTTTT. Amino acids: CASSLDGAIAGELFF. Filled out from reference TRBV11-3 and TRBJ2-2, the complete variable domain reads EAGVVQSPRYKIIEKKQPVAFWCNPISGHNTLYWYLQNLGQGPELLIRYENEEAVDDSQLPKDRFSAERLKGVDSTLKIQPAELGDSAVYLCASSLDGAIAGELFFGEGSRLTVL.